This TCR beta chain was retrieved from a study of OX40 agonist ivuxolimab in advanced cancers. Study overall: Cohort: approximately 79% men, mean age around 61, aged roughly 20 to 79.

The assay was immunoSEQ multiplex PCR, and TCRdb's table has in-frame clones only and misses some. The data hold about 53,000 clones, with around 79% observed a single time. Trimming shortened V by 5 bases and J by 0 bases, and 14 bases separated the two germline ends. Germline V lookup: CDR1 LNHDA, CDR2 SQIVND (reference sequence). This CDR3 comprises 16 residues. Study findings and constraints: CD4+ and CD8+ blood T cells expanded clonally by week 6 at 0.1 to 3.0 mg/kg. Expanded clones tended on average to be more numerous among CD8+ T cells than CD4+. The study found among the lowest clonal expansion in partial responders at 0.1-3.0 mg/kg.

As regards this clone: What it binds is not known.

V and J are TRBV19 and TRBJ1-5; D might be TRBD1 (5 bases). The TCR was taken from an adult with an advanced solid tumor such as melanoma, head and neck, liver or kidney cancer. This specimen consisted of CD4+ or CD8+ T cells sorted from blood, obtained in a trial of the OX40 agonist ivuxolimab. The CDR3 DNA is TGTGCCAGTAGTGGCGGGGGAGTAAATAGCAATCAGCCCCAGCATTTT. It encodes CASSGGGVNSNQPQHF. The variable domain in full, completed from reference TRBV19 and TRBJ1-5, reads DGGITQSPKYLFRKEGQNVTLSCEQNLNHDAMYWYRQDPGQGLRLIYYSQIVNDFQKGDIAEGYSVSREKKESFPLTVTSAQKNPTAFYLCASSGGGVNSNQPQHFGDGTRLSIL.